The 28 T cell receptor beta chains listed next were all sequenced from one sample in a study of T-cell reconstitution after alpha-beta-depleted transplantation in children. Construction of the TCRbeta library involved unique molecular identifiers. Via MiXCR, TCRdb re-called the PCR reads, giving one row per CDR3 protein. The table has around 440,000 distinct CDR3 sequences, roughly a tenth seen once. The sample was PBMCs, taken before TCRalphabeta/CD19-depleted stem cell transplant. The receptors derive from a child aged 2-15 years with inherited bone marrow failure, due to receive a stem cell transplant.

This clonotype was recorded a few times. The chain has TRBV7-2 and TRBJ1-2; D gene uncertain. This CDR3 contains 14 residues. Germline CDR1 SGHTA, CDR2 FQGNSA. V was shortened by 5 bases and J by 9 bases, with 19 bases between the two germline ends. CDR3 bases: TGTGCCAGCAGCGTGTGGGGTCCCGCGGGAAGCTACACCTTC. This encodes CASSVWGPAGSYTF.

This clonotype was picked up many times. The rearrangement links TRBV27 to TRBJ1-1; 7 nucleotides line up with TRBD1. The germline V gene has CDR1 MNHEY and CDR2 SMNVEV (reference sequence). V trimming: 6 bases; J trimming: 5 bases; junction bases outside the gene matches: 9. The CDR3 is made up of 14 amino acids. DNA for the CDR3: TGTGCCAGCAGACCCTCAGGGGGTGGGACTGAAGCTTTCTTT. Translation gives CASRPSGGGTEAFF.

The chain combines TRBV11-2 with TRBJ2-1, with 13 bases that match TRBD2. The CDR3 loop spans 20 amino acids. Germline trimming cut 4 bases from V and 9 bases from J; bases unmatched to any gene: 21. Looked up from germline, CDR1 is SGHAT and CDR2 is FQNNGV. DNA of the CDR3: TGTGCCAGCAGCTACTTGCTCTGGGACACCCCCGGGACTAGCGGGGCTGAGCAGTTCTTC. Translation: CASSYLLWDTPGTSGAEQFF.

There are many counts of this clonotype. CDR3 coding DNA: TGTGCCAGCAGTCGGACAGTGAATGAAAAACTGTTTTTT. It translates to CASSRTVNEKLFF. The rearrangement links TRBV28 to TRBJ1-4, with TRBD1 as a possible D gene (6 bases). This CDR3 is 13 amino acids long. V lost 5 bases, J lost 5 bases, and 9 bases lay in between. The germline gives CDR1 MDHEN, CDR2 SYDVKM.

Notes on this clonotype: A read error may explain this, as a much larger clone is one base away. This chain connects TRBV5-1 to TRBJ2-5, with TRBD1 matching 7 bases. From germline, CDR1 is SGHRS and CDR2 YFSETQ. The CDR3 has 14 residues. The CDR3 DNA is TGCGCCAGCAGCCGGACAGGAAATCAAGAGACCGAGTACTTC. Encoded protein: CASSRTGNQETEYF.

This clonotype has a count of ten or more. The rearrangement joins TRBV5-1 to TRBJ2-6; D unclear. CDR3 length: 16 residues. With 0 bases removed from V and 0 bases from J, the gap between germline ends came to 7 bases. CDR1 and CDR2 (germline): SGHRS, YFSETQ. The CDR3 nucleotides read TGCGCCAGCAGCTTGGAGGGTCTCTCTGGGGCCAACGTCCTGACTTTC. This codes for CASSLEGLSGANVLTF.

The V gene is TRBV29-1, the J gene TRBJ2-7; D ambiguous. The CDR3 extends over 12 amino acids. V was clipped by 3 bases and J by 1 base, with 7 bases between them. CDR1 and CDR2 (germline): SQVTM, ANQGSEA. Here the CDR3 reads CSVETLSYEQYF. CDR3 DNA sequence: TGCAGCGTTGAGACACTATCCTACGAGCAGTACTTC.

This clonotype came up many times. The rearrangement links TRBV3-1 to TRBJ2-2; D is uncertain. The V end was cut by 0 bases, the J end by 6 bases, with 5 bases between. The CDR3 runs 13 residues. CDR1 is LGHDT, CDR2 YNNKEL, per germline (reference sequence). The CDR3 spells CASSQDLPGELFF. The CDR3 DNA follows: TGTGCCAGCAGCCAAGATCTTCCCGGGGAGCTGTTTTTT. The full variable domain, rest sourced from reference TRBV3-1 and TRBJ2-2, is DTAVSQTPKYLVTQMGNDKSIKCEQNLGHDTMYWYKQDSKKFLKIMFSYNNKELIINETVPNRFSPKSPDKAHLNLHINSLELGDSAVYFCASSQDLPGELFFGEGSRLTVL.

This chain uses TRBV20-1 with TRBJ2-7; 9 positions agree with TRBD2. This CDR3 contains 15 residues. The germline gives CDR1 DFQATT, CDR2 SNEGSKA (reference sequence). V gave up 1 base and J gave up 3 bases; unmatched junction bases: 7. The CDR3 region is CSARARGRAFYEQYF. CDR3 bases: TGCAGTGCTAGAGCTCGCGGGAGGGCCTTCTACGAGCAGTACTTC.

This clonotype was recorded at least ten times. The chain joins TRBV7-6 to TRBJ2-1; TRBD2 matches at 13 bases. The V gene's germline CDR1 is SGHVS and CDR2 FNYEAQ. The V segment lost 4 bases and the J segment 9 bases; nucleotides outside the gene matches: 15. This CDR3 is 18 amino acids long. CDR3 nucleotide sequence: TGTGCCAGCAGCTCCCGGACTAGCGGGAGATGGTTTGGGACTGAGCAGTTCTTC. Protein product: CASSSRTSGRWFGTEQFF.

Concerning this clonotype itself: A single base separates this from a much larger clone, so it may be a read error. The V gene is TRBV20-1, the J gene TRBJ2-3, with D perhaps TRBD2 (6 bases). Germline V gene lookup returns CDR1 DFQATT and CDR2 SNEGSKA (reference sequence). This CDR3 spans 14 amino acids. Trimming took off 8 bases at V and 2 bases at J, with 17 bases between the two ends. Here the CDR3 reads CSSPKGLTTDTQYF. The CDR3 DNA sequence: TGCAGTTCCCCAAAAGGACTAACCACAGATACGCAGTATTTT.

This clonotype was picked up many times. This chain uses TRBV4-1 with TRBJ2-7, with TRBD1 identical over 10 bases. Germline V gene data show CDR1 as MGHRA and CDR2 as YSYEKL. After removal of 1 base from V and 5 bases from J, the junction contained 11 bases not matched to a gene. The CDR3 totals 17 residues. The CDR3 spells CASSQGSMTGGMDEQYF. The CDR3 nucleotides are TGCGCCAGCAGCCAAGGGAGCATGACAGGGGGCATGGACGAGCAGTACTTC.

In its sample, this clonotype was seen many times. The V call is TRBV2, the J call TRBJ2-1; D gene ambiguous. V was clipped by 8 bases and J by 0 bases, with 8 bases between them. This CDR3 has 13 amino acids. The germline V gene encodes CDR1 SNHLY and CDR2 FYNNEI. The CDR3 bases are TGTGCCAGCTGGTTGGGCTCCTACAATGAGCAGTTCTTC. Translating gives CASWLGSYNEQFF. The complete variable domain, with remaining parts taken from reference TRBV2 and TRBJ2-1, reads EPEVTQTPSHQVTQMGQEVILRCVPISNHLYFYWYRQILGQKVEFLVSFYNNEISEKSEIFDDQFSVERPDGSNFTLKIRSTKLEDSAMYFCASWLGSYNEQFFGPGTRLTVL.

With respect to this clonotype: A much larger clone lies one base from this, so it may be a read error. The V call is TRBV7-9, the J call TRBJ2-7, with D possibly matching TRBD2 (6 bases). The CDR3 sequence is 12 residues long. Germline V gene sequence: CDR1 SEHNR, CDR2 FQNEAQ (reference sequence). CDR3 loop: CPGSSDSYEQYF. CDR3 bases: TGTCCTGGTTCTAGCGACTCCTACGAGCAGTACTTC.

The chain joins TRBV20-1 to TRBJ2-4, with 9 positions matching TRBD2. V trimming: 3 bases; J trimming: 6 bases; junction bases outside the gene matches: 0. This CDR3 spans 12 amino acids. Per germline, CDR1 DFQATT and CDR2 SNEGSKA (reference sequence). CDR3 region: CSARREGNIQYF. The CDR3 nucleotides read TGCAGTGCTAGGCGGGAGGGAAACATTCAGTACTTC.

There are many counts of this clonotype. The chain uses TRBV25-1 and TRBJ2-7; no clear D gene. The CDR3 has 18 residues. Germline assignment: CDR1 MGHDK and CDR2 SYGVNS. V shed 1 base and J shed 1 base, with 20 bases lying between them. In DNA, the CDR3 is TGTGCCAGCAGTGAATCCCCCCGCAGAGGTTTGGCTTCCTACGAGCAGTACTTC. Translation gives CASSESPRRGLASYEQYF.

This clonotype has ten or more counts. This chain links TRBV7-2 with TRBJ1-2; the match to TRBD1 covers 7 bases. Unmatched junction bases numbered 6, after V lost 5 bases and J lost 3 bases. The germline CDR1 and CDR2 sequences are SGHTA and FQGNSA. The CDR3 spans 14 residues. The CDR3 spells CASSRDREDYGYTF. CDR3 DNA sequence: TGTGCCAGCAGCAGAGACAGGGAGGACTATGGCTACACCTTC.

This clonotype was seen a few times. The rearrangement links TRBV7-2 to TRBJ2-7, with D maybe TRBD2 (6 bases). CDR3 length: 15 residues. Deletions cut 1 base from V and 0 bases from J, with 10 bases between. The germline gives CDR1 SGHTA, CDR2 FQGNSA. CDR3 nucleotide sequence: TGTGCCAGCAGCTTAGGGCTAGCGAACTCCTACGAGCAGTACTTC. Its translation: CASSLGLANSYEQYF.

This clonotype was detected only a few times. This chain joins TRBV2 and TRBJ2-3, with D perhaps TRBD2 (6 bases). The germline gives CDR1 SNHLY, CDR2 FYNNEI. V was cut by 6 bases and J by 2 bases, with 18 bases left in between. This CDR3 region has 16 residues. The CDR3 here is CASRPVSRRDTDTQYF. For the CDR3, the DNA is TGTGCCAGCAGGCCTGTCTCACGGCGGGACACAGATACGCAGTATTTT.

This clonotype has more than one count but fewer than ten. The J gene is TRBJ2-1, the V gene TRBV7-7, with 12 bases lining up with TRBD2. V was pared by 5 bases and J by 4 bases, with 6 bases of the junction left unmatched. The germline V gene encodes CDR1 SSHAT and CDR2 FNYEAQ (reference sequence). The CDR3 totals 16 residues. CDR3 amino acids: CASSPTSGSRYNEQFF. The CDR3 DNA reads TGTGCCAGCAGCCCGACTAGCGGGAGCCGGTACAATGAGCAGTTCTTC.

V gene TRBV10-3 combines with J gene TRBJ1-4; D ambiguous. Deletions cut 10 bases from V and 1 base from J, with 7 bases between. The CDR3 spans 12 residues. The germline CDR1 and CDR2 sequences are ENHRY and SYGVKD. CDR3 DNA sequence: TGTGCCACCGGGGTAACTAATGAAAAACTGTTTTTT. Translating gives CATGVTNEKLFF.

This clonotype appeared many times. The CDR3 spells CASGVAGVSDEQYF. For the CDR3, the DNA is TGTGCCAGCGGGGTAGCGGGAGTCTCTGACGAGCAGTACTTC. The V and J genes are TRBV6-1 and TRBJ2-7, with 9 nucleotides matching TRBD2. From germline, CDR1 is MNHNS and CDR2 SASEGT. CDR3 length: 14 amino acids. The trim removed 8 bases at V and 5 bases at J, leaving 10 bases unmatched.

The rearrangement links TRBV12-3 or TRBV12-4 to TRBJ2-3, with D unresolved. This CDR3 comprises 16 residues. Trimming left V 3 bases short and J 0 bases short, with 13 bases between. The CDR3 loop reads CASSFLIRSSTDTQYF. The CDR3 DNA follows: TGTGCCAGCAGTTTTCTAATCAGGTCTAGCACAGATACGCAGTATTTT.

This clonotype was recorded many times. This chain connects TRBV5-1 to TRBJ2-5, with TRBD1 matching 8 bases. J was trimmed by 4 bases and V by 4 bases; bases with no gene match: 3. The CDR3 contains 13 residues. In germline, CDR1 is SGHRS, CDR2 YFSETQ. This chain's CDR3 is CASSVGQGETQYF. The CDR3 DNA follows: TGCGCCAGCAGCGTCGGACAGGGAGAGACCCAGTACTTC.

DNA of the CDR3: TGTGCCAGCAGGTCCCCCGGGAAGTTCCCGGATGAAGCTTTCTTT. Its protein is CASRSPGKFPDEAFF. The rearrangement links TRBV5-6 to TRBJ1-1; D is ambiguous. The CDR3 runs to 15 residues. The germline V and J ends were trimmed by 5 bases and 7 bases, with 21 bases remaining between them. Looked up from germline, CDR1 is SGHDT and CDR2 is YYEEEE.

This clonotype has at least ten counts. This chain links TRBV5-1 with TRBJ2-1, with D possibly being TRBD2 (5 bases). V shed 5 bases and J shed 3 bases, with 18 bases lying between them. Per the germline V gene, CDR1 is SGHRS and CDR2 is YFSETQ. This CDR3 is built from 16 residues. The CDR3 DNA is TGCGCCAGCAGGGTGGCCGGAGGAGAGTACTACAATGAGCAGTTCTTC. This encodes CASRVAGGEYYNEQFF.

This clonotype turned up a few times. CDR3 bases: TGTGCCAGCAGTTTGGGTAGGGGGGACGGCTACACCTTC. Translated: CASSLGRGDGYTF. The rearrangement joins TRBV12-3 or TRBV12-4 to TRBJ1-2; weak D call: TRBD1 (6 bases). The V end lost 3 bases, the J end lost 8 bases, and 13 bases lay between the germline ends. The length of the CDR3 is 13 residues.

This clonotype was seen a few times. The CDR3: CASSYNRNTGELFF. The CDR3 DNA is TGTGCCAGCAGTTACAACAGGAACACCGGGGAGCTGTTTTTT. V gene TRBV6-2 or TRBV6-3 combines with J gene TRBJ2-2; D gene ambiguous. This CDR3 is 14 amino acids long. Trimming took off 2 bases at V and 1 base at J, with 5 bases between the two ends. Germline V CDR1 and CDR2: MNHEY, SVGEGT.